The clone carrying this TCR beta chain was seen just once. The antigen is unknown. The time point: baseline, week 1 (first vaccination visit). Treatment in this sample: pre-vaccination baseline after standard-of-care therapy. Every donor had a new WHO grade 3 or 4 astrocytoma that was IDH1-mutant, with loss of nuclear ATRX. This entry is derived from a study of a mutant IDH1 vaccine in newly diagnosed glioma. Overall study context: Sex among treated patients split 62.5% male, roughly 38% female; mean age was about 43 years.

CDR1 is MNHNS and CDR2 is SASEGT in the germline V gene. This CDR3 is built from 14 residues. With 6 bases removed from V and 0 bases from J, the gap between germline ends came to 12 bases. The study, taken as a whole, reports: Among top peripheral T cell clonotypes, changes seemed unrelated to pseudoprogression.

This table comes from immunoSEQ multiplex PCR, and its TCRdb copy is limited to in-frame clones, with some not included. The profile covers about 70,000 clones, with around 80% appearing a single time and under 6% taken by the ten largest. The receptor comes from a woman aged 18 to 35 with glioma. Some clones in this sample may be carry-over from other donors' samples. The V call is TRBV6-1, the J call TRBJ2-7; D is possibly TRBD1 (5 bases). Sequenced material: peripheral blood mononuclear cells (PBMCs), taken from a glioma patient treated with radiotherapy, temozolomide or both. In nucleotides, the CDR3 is TGTGCCAGCAGGTTGACAGTAAGCTCCTACGAGCAGTACTTC. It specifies CASRLTVSSYEQYF.